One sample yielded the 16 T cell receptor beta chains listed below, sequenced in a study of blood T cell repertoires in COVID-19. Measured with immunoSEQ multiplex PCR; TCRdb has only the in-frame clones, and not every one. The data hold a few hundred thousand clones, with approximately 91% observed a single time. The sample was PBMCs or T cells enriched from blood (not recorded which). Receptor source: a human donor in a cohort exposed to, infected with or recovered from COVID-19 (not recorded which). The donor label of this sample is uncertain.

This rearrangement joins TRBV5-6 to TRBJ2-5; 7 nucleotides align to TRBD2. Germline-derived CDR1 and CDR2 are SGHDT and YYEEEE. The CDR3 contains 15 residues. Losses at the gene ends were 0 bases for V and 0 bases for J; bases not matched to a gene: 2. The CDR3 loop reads CASSLDGGYQETQYF. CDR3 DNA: TGTGCCAGCAGCTTGGACGGGGGGTACCAAGAGACCCAGTACTTC.

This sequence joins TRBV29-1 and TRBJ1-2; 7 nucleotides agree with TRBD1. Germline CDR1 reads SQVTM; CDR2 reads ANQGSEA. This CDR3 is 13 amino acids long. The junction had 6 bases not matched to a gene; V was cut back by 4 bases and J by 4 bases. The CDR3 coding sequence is TGCAGCGTTGCGACAGGGCCCGTCTATGGCTACACCTTC. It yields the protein CSVATGPVYGYTF.

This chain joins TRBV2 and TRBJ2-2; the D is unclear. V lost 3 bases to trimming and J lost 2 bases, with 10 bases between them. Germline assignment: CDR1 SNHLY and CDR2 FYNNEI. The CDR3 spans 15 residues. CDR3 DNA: TGTGCCAGCAGTGATTCGGCAGGAAACACCGGGGAGCTGTTTTTT. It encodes CASSDSAGNTGELFF.

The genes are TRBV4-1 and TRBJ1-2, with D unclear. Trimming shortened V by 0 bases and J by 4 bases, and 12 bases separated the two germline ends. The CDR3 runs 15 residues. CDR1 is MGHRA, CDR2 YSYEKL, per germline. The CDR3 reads CASSQDDTNFYGYTF. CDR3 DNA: TGCGCCAGCAGCCAAGATGACACCAACTTCTATGGCTACACCTTC.

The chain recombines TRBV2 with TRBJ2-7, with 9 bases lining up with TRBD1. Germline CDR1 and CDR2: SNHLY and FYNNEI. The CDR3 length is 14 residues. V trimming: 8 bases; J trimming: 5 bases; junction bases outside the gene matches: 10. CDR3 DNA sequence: TGTGCCAGCGAGACACCAGGGGACAGGGACGAGCAGTACTTC. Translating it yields CASETPGDRDEQYF.

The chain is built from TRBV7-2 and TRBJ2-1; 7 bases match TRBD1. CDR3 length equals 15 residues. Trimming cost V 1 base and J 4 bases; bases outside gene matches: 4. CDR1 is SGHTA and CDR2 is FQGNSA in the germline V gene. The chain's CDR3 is CASSLDRGNYNEQFF. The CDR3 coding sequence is TGTGCCAGCAGCTTAGACAGGGGAAATTACAATGAGCAGTTCTTC.

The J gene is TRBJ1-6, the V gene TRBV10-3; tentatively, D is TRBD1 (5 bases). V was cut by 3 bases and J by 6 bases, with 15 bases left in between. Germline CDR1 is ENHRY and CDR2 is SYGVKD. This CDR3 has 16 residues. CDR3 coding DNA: TGTGCCATCAGTGAACCGACAGAGCCGTTTAATTCACCCCTCCACTTT. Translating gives CAISEPTEPFNSPLHF.

The CDR3 is CASSGSGGARETQYF. DNA for the CDR3: TGTGCCAGCAGCGGTAGCGGGGGGGCCAGAGAGACCCAGTACTTC. The chain is built from TRBV9 and TRBJ2-5, with 11 bases aligning to TRBD2. The ends lost 3 bases at V and 4 bases at J; junction bases unmatched: 5. Germline V lookup: CDR1 SGDLS, CDR2 YYNGEE. This CDR3 region has 15 residues.

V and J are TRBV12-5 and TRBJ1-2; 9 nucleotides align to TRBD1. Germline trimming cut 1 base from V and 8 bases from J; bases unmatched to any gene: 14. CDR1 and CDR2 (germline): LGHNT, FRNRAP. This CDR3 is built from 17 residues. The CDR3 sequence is CASGLAPGQGSPRGYTF. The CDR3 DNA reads TGTGCTAGTGGTTTGGCCCCGGGACAGGGATCCCCTAGGGGCTACACCTTC.

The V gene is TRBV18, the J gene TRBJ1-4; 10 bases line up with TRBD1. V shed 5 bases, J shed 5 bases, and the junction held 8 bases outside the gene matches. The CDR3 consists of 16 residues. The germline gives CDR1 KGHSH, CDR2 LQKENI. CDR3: CASSSTPGQGNEKLFF. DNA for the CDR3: TGTGCCAGCTCATCTACACCGGGACAGGGGAATGAAAAACTGTTTTTT.

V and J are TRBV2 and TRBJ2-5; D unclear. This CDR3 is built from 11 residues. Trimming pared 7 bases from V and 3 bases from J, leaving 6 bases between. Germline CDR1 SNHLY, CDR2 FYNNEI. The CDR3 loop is CASTREETQYF. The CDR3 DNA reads TGTGCCAGCACAAGAGAAGAGACCCAGTACTTC.

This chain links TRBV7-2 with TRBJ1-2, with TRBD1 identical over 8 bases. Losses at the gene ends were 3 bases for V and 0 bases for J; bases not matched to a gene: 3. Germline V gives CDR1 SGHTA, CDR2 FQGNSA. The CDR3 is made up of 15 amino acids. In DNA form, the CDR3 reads TGTGCCAGCAGCTTGAAGACAGGGGCTAACTATGGCTACACCTTC. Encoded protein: CASSLKTGANYGYTF.

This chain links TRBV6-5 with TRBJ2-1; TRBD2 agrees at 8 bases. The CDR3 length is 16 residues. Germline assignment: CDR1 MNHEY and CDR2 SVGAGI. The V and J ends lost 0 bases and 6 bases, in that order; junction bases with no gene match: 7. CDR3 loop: CASSYSVGTRINEQFF. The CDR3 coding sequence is TGTGCCAGCAGTTACTCGGTGGGGACTAGGATCAATGAGCAGTTCTTC.

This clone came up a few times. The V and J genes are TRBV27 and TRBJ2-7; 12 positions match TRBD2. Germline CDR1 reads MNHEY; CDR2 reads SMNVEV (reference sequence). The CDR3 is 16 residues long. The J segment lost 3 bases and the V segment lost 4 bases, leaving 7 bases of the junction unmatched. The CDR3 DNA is TGTGCCAGCAGTTCCTCGACTAGCGGGGGATTCTACGAGCAGTACTTC. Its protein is CASSSSTSGGFYEQYF.

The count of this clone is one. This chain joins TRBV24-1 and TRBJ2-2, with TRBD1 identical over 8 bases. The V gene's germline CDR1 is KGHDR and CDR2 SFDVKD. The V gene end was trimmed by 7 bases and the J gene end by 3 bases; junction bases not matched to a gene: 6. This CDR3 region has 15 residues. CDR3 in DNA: TGTGCCACCAGGGCCGGGACAGGAGACACCGGGGAGCTGTTTTTT. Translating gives CATRAGTGDTGELFF.

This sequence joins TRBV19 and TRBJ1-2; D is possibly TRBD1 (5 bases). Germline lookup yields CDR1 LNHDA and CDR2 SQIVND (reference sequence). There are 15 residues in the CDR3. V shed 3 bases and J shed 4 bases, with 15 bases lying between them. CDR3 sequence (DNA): TGTGCCAGTAGTATGTCCGGGGGGATAGCCTATGGCTACACCTTC. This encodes CASSMSGGIAYGYTF.